A single sample gave rise to the 17 T cell receptor beta chains below, sequenced in a study of blood T cells in healthy people across ages. Then a second PCR, running roughly 7 to 11 cycles, was carried out with a sample-barcoded 5' primer and a J-beta primer mix. TCRdb reanalysed the 5' RACE reads using MiXCR and keeps one entry per CDR3 protein. The sample contains over 600,000 distinct CDR3 sequences, around 38% of which appear only once. Sequenced: blood. These receptors were obtained from a man older than 75 in good health.

This clonotype was seen only a few times. The rearrangement uses TRBV20-1 and TRBJ2-7, with D possibly being TRBD1 or TRBD2 (5 bases each). Trimming pared 1 base from V and 0 bases from J, leaving 19 bases between. Germline V gene data show CDR1 as DFQATT and CDR2 as SNEGSKA (reference sequence). CDR3 length equals 17 residues. The CDR3 sequence: CSARGGAEGRNSYEQYF. The CDR3 DNA reads as TGCAGTGCTAGAGGGGGCGCAGAGGGCAGGAACTCCTACGAGCAGTACTTC.

This clonotype has just a few counts. The chain joins TRBV20-1 to TRBJ1-4; no reliable D call. Germline V CDR1 and CDR2: DFQATT, SNEGSKA (reference sequence). Trimming cost V 3 bases and J 7 bases, with 12 bases left between them. The CDR3 runs to 13 residues. CDR3 sequence (DNA): TGCAGTGCTAGTAGCACCGGCGGTGAAAAACTGTTTTTT. Protein: CSASSTGGEKLFF.

The chain combines TRBV30 with TRBJ1-4; a possible D gene is TRBD1 (5 bases). This CDR3 contains 13 residues. Between the trimmed V and J ends, which lost 1 base and 5 bases, there was a span of 8 bases. The V gene's germline CDR1 is GTSNPN and CDR2 SVGIG (reference sequence). This CDR3 is CAWSGDGNEKLFF. The DNA of the CDR3 is TGTGCCTGGAGTGGGGACGGAAATGAAAAACTGTTTTTT.

The V and J genes are TRBV7-2 and TRBJ1-4; D may be TRBD1 (5 bases). CDR3 length: 15 residues. V shed 5 bases and J shed 7 bases, with 17 bases lying between them. Germline V gene sequence: CDR1 SGHTA, CDR2 FQGNSA. This chain's CDR3 is CASSLGGGTAEKLFF. Here the CDR3 DNA reads TGTGCCAGCAGCCTCGGTGGGGGGACCGCTGAAAAACTGTTTTTT.

The rearrangement uses TRBV3-1 and TRBJ1-1; TRBD1 matches 8 bases. The CDR3 runs to 15 residues. Germline values: CDR1 LGHDT, CDR2 YNNKEL (reference sequence). With 0 bases clipped from V and 5 bases from J, the junction kept 5 bases outside the gene matches. DNA for the CDR3: TGTGCCAGCAGCCAAGAGGACAGGGTGGAGACTGAAGCTTTCTTT. Its protein is CASSQEDRVETEAFF.

This clonotype was observed many times. The CDR3 region has the DNA TGTGCCAGCAGCTCTGAGACAGGGTCGGATACGCAGTATTTT. Its protein is CASSSETGSDTQYF. The chain combines TRBV7-2 with TRBJ2-3; 7 bases line up with TRBD1. V lost 4 bases and J lost 6; bases outside the gene matches: 7. Per the germline V gene, CDR1 is SGHTA and CDR2 is FQGNSA. This CDR3 is built from 14 residues.

The table lists this clonotype with a count of one. One junction end does not reproduce the germline sequence, and a read error may be involved. The rearrangement joins TRBV5-1 to TRBJ2-6, with D perhaps matching TRBD1 or TRBD2 (5 bases each). The CDR3 has 14 amino acids. The germline V gene has CDR1 SGHRS and CDR2 YFSETQ. DNA of the CDR3: TGCGCCGGCAGCTTGGAGTCCGGGGCCGACGTCCTGACTTTC. This sequence encodes CAGSLESGADVLTF. Full variable domain (remainder filled in from reference TRBV5-1 and TRBJ2-6): KAGVTQTPRYLIKTRGQQVTLSCSPISGHRSVSWYQQTPGQGLQFLFEYFSETQRNKGNFPGRFSGRQFSNSRSEMNVSTLELGDSALYLCAGSLESGADVLTFGAGSRLTVL.

The sample holds one count of this clonotype. The J gene is TRBJ1-5, the V gene TRBV28; D may be TRBD1 (6 bases). The CDR3 length is 15 residues. Trimming took 5 bases from V and 3 from J, leaving 14 bases between them. CDR1 MDHEN and CDR2 SYDVKM come from the germline V gene. The CDR3 protein is CASSPHGQTNQPQHF. The CDR3 DNA is TGTGCCAGCAGTCCACACGGACAGACCAATCAGCCCCAGCATTTT.

In its sample, this clonotype was seen a few times. It may be a read error: a sequence one base away is much more abundant. This chain links TRBV9 with TRBJ2-1, with 10 bases fitting TRBD2. CDR1 SGDLS and CDR2 YYNGEE come from the germline V gene. The CDR3 is 15 amino acids. The CDR3 protein is CASSRAGTSDDERFF. Written as DNA, the CDR3 is TGTGCCAGCAGTAGAGCCGGGACTAGCGATGATGAGCGGTTCTTC.

The chain has TRBV7-3 and TRBJ2-3; the match to TRBD2 covers 9 bases. The CDR3 is 16 residues long. With V trimmed by 2 bases and J by 6 bases, 9 bases remained unmatched. Germline CDR1 is SGHTA and CDR2 is FQGTGA. The DNA of the CDR3 is TGTGCCAGCAGCTTACTAGGCGGGAGGGCCCAGGATACGCAGTATTTT. This translates into CASSLLGGRAQDTQYF.

This clonotype was counted once. The chain is built from TRBV7-3 and TRBJ2-1, with D perhaps assigned TRBD1 or TRBD2 (5 bases each). CDR1 is SGHTA and CDR2 is FQGTGA in the germline V gene. The V end was cut by 2 bases, the J end by 7 bases, with 15 bases between. CDR3 length equals 15 residues. The CDR3 DNA reads as TGTGCCAGCAGCTTAGATCAGGGACGACGGAATGAGCAGTTCTTC. Residues: CASSLDQGRRNEQFF. The full variable domain, its missing parts supplied by reference TRBV7-3 and TRBJ2-1, is GAGVSQTPSNKVTEKGKYVELRCDPISGHTALYWYRQSLGQGPEFLIYFQGTGAADDSGLPNDRFFAVRPEGSVSTLKIQRTERGDSAVYLCASSLDQGRRNEQFFGPGTRLTVL.

This clonotype was recorded once. The chain is built from TRBV20-1 and TRBJ2-3; 10 nucleotides agree with TRBD1. The CDR3 is 15 residues long. V lost 2 bases and J lost 1; bases outside the gene matches: 3. The germline V gene encodes CDR1 DFQATT and CDR2 SNEGSKA (reference sequence). The DNA for the CDR3 is TGCAGTGCTAGATCGGACAGGGGGGGCACAGATACGCAGTATTTT. It specifies CSARSDRGGTDTQYF.

Only a few counts were recorded for this clonotype. The chain links TRBV7-8 to TRBJ2-5; the D is unclear. The CDR3 runs 12 residues. Germline loops: CDR1 SGHVS, CDR2 FQNEAQ. The V end was cut by 2 bases, the J end by 7 bases, with 8 bases between. CDR3 sequence: CASSLPPRTQYF. The CDR3 DNA is TGTGCCAGCAGCTTACCCCCTAGGACCCAGTACTTC.

Only one count was recorded for this clonotype. V gene TRBV7-9 combines with J gene TRBJ2-2; no reliable D call. V lost 1 base to trimming and J lost 7 bases, with 13 bases between them. This CDR3 is 15 amino acids long. From germline, CDR1 is SEHNR and CDR2 FQNEAQ (reference sequence). The CDR3 DNA reads as TGTGCCAGCAGCTTAGAGGGCGGCAAGATCGGGGAGCTGTTTTTT. Protein sequence: CASSLEGGKIGELFF. The whole variable domain, remainder taken from reference TRBV7-9 and TRBJ2-2, is DTGVSQNPRHKITKRGQNVTFRCDPISEHNRLYWYRQTLGQGPEFLTYFQNEAQLEKSRLLSDRFSAERPKGSFSTLEIQRTEQGDSAMYLCASSLEGGKIGELFFGEGSRLTVL.

The chain employs TRBV20-1 and TRBJ2-3; D may be TRBD1 (6 bases). Trimming removed 5 bases at V and 4 bases at J, with 13 bases between. The CDR3 sequence is 13 residues long. Looked up from germline, CDR1 is DFQATT and CDR2 is SNEGSKA (reference sequence). CDR3 residues: CSAPGTRADTQYF. CDR3 nucleotide sequence: TGCAGTGCTCCCGGGACACGGGCAGATACGCAGTATTTT.

This clonotype was detected only a few times. CDR3 DNA sequence: TGCGCCAGCAGCCTGGGGACAGTCGATTCACCCCTCCACTTT. Translation gives CASSLGTVDSPLHF. This rearrangement joins TRBV5-1 to TRBJ1-6, with 7 bases fitting TRBD1. V dropped 4 bases and J dropped 8; count of bases not matched to a gene: 6. The germline V gene has CDR1 SGHRS and CDR2 YFSETQ. This CDR3 spans 14 amino acids.

There are a few counts of this clonotype. The chain links TRBV7-2 to TRBJ1-2; D gene ambiguous. V shed 1 base and J shed 4 bases, with 7 bases lying between them. CDR1 is SGHTA, CDR2 FQGNSA, per germline. CDR3 length: 13 amino acids. This CDR3 is CASSLDLSYGYTF. CDR3 nucleotides: TGTGCCAGCAGCTTAGACTTATCCTATGGCTACACCTTC.